This is a list of T cell receptor beta chains from one sample in a study of CD8 T cells in ankylosing spondylitis. TCRdb redid the calling of the 5' RACE reads with MiXCR, one entry per CDR3 protein. Of fewer than 550,000 distinct CDR3 sequences in the sample, approximately 5.3% were seen once. Input material: blood, either unsorted or a sorted T cell fraction (not recorded which). Receptor source: a male donor with ankylosing spondylitis. CDR3s include the opening cysteine and the closing phenylalanine or tryptophan. D genes are given only for firm matches. Only part of the rows carry a size: once, few, many, or a class if the clone is expanded.

TRBJ1-1 NA TRBV7-2 many TGTGCCAGCTTACCCCTAGAGTTTAGGGTTAAGAACACTGAAGCTTTCTTT CASLPLEFRVKNTEAFF
TRBJ2-7 NA TRBV7-9 many TGTGCCAGCAGCATCCCGGGATCCCTCTACGAGCAGTACTTC CASSIPGSLYEQYF
TRBJ2-5 TRBD1 TRBV20-1 many TGCAGTGCGACTGGACAGGGACCGGAGACCCAGTACTTC CSATGQGPETQYF
TRBJ1-1 NA TRBV16 many TGTGCCAGCAGCCAATTTGAGACAGGAGTGGGGACTGAAGCTTTCTTT CASSQFETGVGTEAFF
TRBJ2-7 NA TRBV5-6 many TGTGCCAGCAGCTTGATCAGGGGCTACGAGCAGTACTTC CASSLIRGYEQYF
TRBJ2-2 TRBD2 TRBV28 many TGTGCCAGCAGTTTACTAGCGGGAGGGTTCGGGGAGCTGTTTTTT CASSLLAGGFGELFF
TRBJ2-1 NA TRBV11-2 few TGTGCCAGCAGCGGCACCCTCTCCTACAATGAGCAGTTCTTC CASSGTLSYNEQFF
TRBJ2-7 NA TRBV7-9 NA TGTGCCAGCAGCTTAACCCCGGGCTACGAGCAGTACTTC CASSLTPGYEQYF
TRBJ2-1 NA TRBV29-1 many TGCAGCGTCAGTACGTCCTCCTACAATGAGCAGTTCTTC CSVSTSSYNEQFF
TRBJ1-5 NA TRBV20-1 many TGCAGTGCTAGGAGGGGGTTAGGGCAGCCCCAGCATTTT CSARRGLGQPQHF
TRBJ1-2 TRBD1 TRBV28 many TGTGCCAGCAGAAAGACAGGGGACTTCTATGGCTACACCTTC CASRKTGDFYGYTF
TRBJ2-2 NA TRBV6-1 many TGTGCCAGCAGGGGGCCCACTAGCAGAGGCACCGGGGAGCTGTTTTTT CASRGPTSRGTGELFF
TRBJ2-2 TRBD1 TRBV10-2 many TGCGCCAGCAGTGCTCCGGGACAGGGAGGCGGGGAGCTGTTTTTT CASSAPGQGGGELFF
TRBJ2-5 TRBD2 TRBV19 NA TGTGCCAGTTCTAAAGCGGGAAGGATGGAGACCCAGTACTTC CASSKAGRMETQYF
TRBJ2-3 TRBD2 TRBV5-1 many TGCGCCAGCAGCCTCGGACTAGCCAAGGATACGCAGTATTTT CASSLGLAKDTQYF
TRBJ1-2 NA TRBV11-2 many TGTGCCAGCAGCTTAGAGTGGGGGCAGCCCTATGGCTACACCTTC CASSLEWGQPYGYTF
TRBJ2-1 NA TRBV11-1 many TGTGCCAGCAGCCTGAAGGGGAAGGTGCAGTTCTTC CASSLKGKVQFF
TRBJ1-2 NA TRBV10-3 many TGTGCCATCAGTGAGTCGATGGCAGGGGTCTATGGCTACACCTTC CAISESMAGVYGYTF
TRBJ2-7 NA TRBV6-5 many TGTGCCAGCAGTTCCCCCCTCGAGGGGTACGAGCAGTACTTC CASSSPLEGYEQYF
TRBJ1-5 NA TRBV7-2 many TGTGCCAGCAGCTTCGTCGGGTTGGGGGAGCCCCAGCATTTT CASSFVGLGEPQHF